Listed below are T cell receptor beta chains from one sample, sequenced in a study of blood T cell repertoires in COVID-19. TCRdb's table, derived via immunoSEQ multiplex PCR, lists solely in-frame clones and lacks some. The repertoire holds approximately 170,000 clones, 80% to 90% seen once, with 3.7% in the top ten. The sample taken for sequencing was peripheral blood. The receptor set was obtained from a man younger than 30 with active or convalescent COVID-19. Each CDR3 is given without its conserved first and last residue. Expanded clones are given a class, and other clones once, few, many or no size at all.

j_call v_call clone_size cdr3_aa
TRBJ2-3 TRBV19 . ASLGSASTDTQY
TRBJ2-3 TRBV27 . ATKRDTQY
TRBJ2-2 TRBV9 few ASSVSGGASTSTGELF
TRBJ2-2 TRBV19 few ASSPHLWRSTTGELF
TRBJ1-1 TRBV27 . ASSFSRAGTEAF
TRBJ2-1 TRBV6-5 . AGGRESHNEQF
TRBJ2-7 TRBV7-2 once ASSLTGEFSYEQY
TRBJ2-7 TRBV10-3 . AIRGGQELYEQY
TRBJ2-7 TRBV10-3 . AIKGDYYEQY
TRBJ1-2 TRBV2 . ASSVFIGQGAGYT
TRBJ1-5 TRBV12-3/TRBV12-4 . ASSFHRGPQH
TRBJ1-2 TRBV4-1 . ASSHGGQADRYGYT
TRBJ1-5 TRBV2 . ASSGTGGNQPQH
TRBJ2-1 TRBV24-1 . ATSDPGGQGLYNEQF
TRBJ2-1 TRBV18 . ASSPPSGLSGNEQF
TRBJ2-2 TRBV7-2 . ASSWDSNTGELF
TRBJ1-3 TRBV6-5 . ASSSRQGRGNTIY
TRBJ1-3 TRBV9 few ASSVNNGNTIY
TRBJ2-1 TRBV3-1/TRBV3-2 . ASWASGRVAYNEQF
TRBJ1-1 TRBV19 . ASKTIFPPEAF
TRBJ1-1 TRBV5-1 . ASSLQGREGTEAF
TRBJ1-6 TRBV30 few AWTQGENSPLH
TRBJ2-3 TRBV9 . ASSVPSSGTVGADTQY
TRBJ1-2 TRBV27 . ASSGRGYGYT